These 26 T cell receptor beta chains originate from one sample sequenced in a study of OX40 agonist ivuxolimab in advanced cancers. The assay was immunoSEQ multiplex PCR, and TCRdb's table has in-frame clones only and misses some. The sample contains 55,000 to 70,000 clones, 84% of which appear only once. The starting material was CD4+ or CD8+ T cells sorted from blood, obtained in a trial of the OX40 agonist ivuxolimab. Source of these receptors: an adult with an advanced solid tumor such as melanoma, head and neck, liver or kidney cancer.

This rearrangement joins TRBV4-2 to TRBJ2-2, with a tentative D call TRBD2 (6 bases). Trimming left V 0 bases short and J 2 bases short, with 22 bases between. The CDR3 length is 20 residues. Germline CDR1 is LGHNA and CDR2 is YNFKEQ. CDR3: CASSQDFFGGYVANTGELFF. CDR3 DNA: TGTGCCAGCAGCCAAGATTTTTTTGGAGGGTACGTTGCAAACACCGGGGAGCTGTTTTTT.

The gene calls are TRBV5-4 and TRBJ1-1, with D uncertain. Deletions cut 3 bases from V and 4 bases from J, with 13 bases between. The CDR3 extends over 14 amino acids. Per the germline V gene, CDR1 is SGHNT and CDR2 is YYREEE (reference sequence). In DNA form, the CDR3 reads TGTGCCAGCAGCTCCCCGGCCCTGGGCACTGAAGCTTTCTTT. It encodes CASSSPALGTEAFF.

This clone is a singleton in its sample. This rearrangement joins TRBV2 to TRBJ2-7; a possible D gene is TRBD2 (5 bases). Per the germline V gene, CDR1 is SNHLY and CDR2 is FYNNEI. Trimming left V 6 bases short and J 3 bases short, with 12 bases between. The CDR3 is made up of 13 amino acids. CDR3 nucleotides: TGTGCCAGCAGCGGGGAGTTTAGCTACGAGCAGTACTTC. Protein: CASSGEFSYEQYF.

The chain couples TRBV23-1 to TRBJ2-3; no reliable D call. TRBV23-1 is marked as an open reading frame, function uncertain. This CDR3 spans 15 amino acids. Trimming left V 4 bases short and J 3 bases short, with 14 bases between. DNA of the CDR3: TGCGCCAGCAGTCTAACCCCCATGAAGACAGATACGCAGTATTTT. Translation: CASSLTPMKTDTQYF.

V is TRBV10-3 and J is TRBJ2-7; 11 bases map to TRBD2. The V and J ends lost 4 bases and 4 bases, in that order; junction bases with no gene match: 9. Germline CDR1 ENHRY, CDR2 SYGVKD. CDR3 length: 16 residues. CDR3 bases: TGTGCCATCAGTGGTACAACTAGCGGGAGTCGGTACGAGCAGTACTTC. Translation gives CAISGTTSGSRYEQYF.

CDR3 protein: CASSLTGGRWETQYF. The CDR3 nucleotides are TGTGCCAGCAGCCTCACGGGAGGGCGGTGGGAGACCCAGTACTTC. The rearrangement links TRBV9 to TRBJ2-5, with 8 bases fitting TRBD2. From germline, CDR1 is SGDLS and CDR2 YYNGEE. CDR3 size: 15 residues. V lost 4 bases to trimming and J lost 5 bases; unmatched junction nucleotides: 10.

The gene calls are TRBV19 and TRBJ2-5; perhaps TRBD2 as D (5 bases). The CDR3 contains 15 residues. Germline-derived CDR1 and CDR2 are LNHDA and SQIVND (reference sequence). V shed 0 bases and J shed 1 base, with 9 bases lying between them. CDR3 nucleotide sequence: TGTGCCAGTAGTATAGATGGGCTAGCCCAAGAGACCCAGTACTTC. The encoded protein is CASSIDGLAQETQYF.

In this sample, this clone turned up once. The V and J genes are TRBV6-6 and TRBJ2-7; TRBD2 is a possible D gene (6 bases). Trimming shortened V by 7 bases and J by 5 bases, and 15 bases separated the two germline ends. CDR3 length equals 13 residues. Germline V CDR1 and CDR2: MNHNY, SVGAGI (reference sequence). Here the CDR3 DNA reads TGTGCCAGCAAAGAGAACCGGGGGAACGAGCAGTACTTC. This gives the protein CASKENRGNEQYF.

The rearrangement links TRBV28 to TRBJ1-5; the D gene is possibly TRBD1 (6 bases). The CDR3 spans 15 residues. From germline, CDR1 is MDHEN and CDR2 SYDVKM. With 6 bases removed from V and 2 bases from J, the gap between germline ends came to 14 bases. CDR3 residues: CASRLRRTGNQPQHF. The CDR3 bases are TGTGCCAGCAGACTGCGAAGGACAGGCAATCAGCCCCAGCATTTT. Full variable domain (missing parts from reference TRBV28 and TRBJ1-5): DVKVTQSSRYLVKRTGEKVFLECVQDMDHENMFWYRQDPGLGLRLIYFSYDVKMKEKGDIPEGYSVSREKKERFSLILESASTNQTSMYLCASRLRRTGNQPQHFGDGTRLSIL.

The gene calls are TRBV4-1 and TRBJ2-7, with 9 positions matching TRBD2. The CDR3 runs 16 residues. After removal of 0 bases from V and 4 bases from J, the junction contained 7 bases not matched to a gene. CDR1 is MGHRA and CDR2 is YSYEKL in the germline V gene. The CDR3: CASSQERRGGWYEQYF. The CDR3 bases are TGCGCCAGCAGCCAAGAAAGGCGGGGGGGCTGGTACGAGCAGTACTTC.

V usage is TRBV19 and J usage is TRBJ2-5; tentative D call: TRBD1 (5 bases). The V gene lost 6 bases and the J gene lost 2 bases, with 13 bases spanning the gap. The CDR3 runs 14 residues. Per germline, CDR1 LNHDA and CDR2 SQIVND (reference sequence). CDR3 bases: TGTGCCAGTAGAACTGCGACAGAACAAGAGACCCAGTACTTC. It specifies CASRTATEQETQYF.

Written as DNA, the CDR3 is TGTGCCACCACAAGGGGGAGCACAGATACGCAGTATTTT. This sequence encodes CATTRGSTDTQYF. The chain is built from TRBV15 and TRBJ2-3; a weak D match, TRBD1 (6 bases). Germline V gives CDR1 LNHNV, CDR2 YYDKDF (reference sequence). V lost 7 bases to trimming and J lost 0 bases, with 8 bases between them. This CDR3 region has 13 residues.

The rearrangement uses TRBV10-3 and TRBJ2-3; 7 nucleotides align to TRBD2. CDR3 size: 16 residues. CDR1 is ENHRY and CDR2 is SYGVKD in the germline V gene. J gave up 1 base and V 3 bases, and 7 bases lay outside the gene matches. In nucleotides, the CDR3 is TGTGCCATCAGTGACAGTGGACGGGGGGGCACAGATACGCAGTATTTT. Translated, it gives CAISDSGRGGTDTQYF.

The chain uses TRBV15 and TRBJ1-6, with D possibly matching TRBD1 (5 bases). The CDR3 covers 16 residues. The germline V gene encodes CDR1 LNHNV and CDR2 YYDKDF (reference sequence). Deletions cut 3 bases from V and 0 bases from J, with 9 bases between. CDR3 loop: CATSRDKSSYNSPLHF. DNA of the CDR3: TGTGCCACCAGCAGGGACAAGAGCTCCTATAATTCACCCCTCCACTTT.

The chain combines TRBV11-3 with TRBJ1-6, with D possibly matching TRBD1 (6 bases). Germline V gene lookup returns CDR1 SGHNT and CDR2 YENEEA. V dropped 2 bases and J dropped 7 bases, with 12 bases sitting between them. There are 15 residues in the CDR3. CDR3 DNA: TGTGCCAGCAGCTTAACAGGGCAGGGGAATTCACCCCTCCACTTT. The encoded protein is CASSLTGQGNSPLHF.

The chain recombines TRBV14 with TRBJ2-5; TRBD2 is a possible D gene (7 bases). The end of the DNA is better explained by TRBJ2-7, so the J call may be wrong. The CDR3 consists of 15 residues. Germline V CDR1 and CDR2: SGHDN, FVKESK. The CDR3 sequence: CASSPFGGARYEQYF. Here the CDR3 DNA reads TGTGCCAGCAGCCCCTTTGGGGGGGCCCGCTACGAGCAGTACTTC.

This rearrangement joins TRBV29-1 to TRBJ2-5; 9 bases are shared with TRBD2. V was clipped by 7 bases and J by 4 bases; unmatched bases: 7. The CDR3 runs 13 residues. The germline CDR1 and CDR2 sequences are SQVTM and ANQGSEA. The CDR3 DNA reads TGCAGCGCAATAGCGGGAGACGGAGAGACCCAGTACTTC. This encodes CSAIAGDGETQYF.

V gene TRBV19 combines with J gene TRBJ2-3, with 8 bases matching TRBD1. Germline V gene lookup returns CDR1 LNHDA and CDR2 SQIVND (reference sequence). This CDR3 region has 14 residues. With V trimmed by 5 bases and J by 4 bases, 5 bases remained unmatched. The CDR3 DNA follows: TGTGCCAGTAGTGTCAGGGGGCGCCCAGATACGCAGTATTTT. Protein: CASSVRGRPDTQYF.

The J gene is TRBJ2-3, the V gene TRBV5-4, with 8 bases fitting TRBD2. With 5 bases clipped from V and 1 base from J, the junction kept 6 bases outside the gene matches. Looked up from germline, CDR1 is SGHNT and CDR2 is YYREEE (reference sequence). This CDR3 is built from 15 residues. This chain's CDR3 is CASSSRREGTDTQYF. Here the CDR3 DNA reads TGTGCCAGCAGTTCTAGGCGGGAGGGCACAGATACGCAGTATTTT.

This clone is a singleton in its sample. V usage is TRBV18 and J usage is TRBJ2-5; TRBD2 aligns across 14 bases. Looked up from germline, CDR1 is KGHSH and CDR2 is LQKENI. The CDR3 has 16 residues. Unmatched junction bases numbered 6, after V lost 6 bases and J lost 3 bases. The chain's CDR3 is CASSRTSGGQEETQYF. DNA for the CDR3: TGTGCCAGCTCTCGGACTAGCGGGGGGCAGGAAGAGACCCAGTACTTC.

J is TRBJ2-3 and V is TRBV7-9, with 10 bases identical to TRBD2. The CDR3 loop spans 16 amino acids. The J segment lost 4 bases and the V segment lost 1 base, leaving 5 bases of the junction unmatched. Germline lookup yields CDR1 SEHNR and CDR2 FQNEAQ (reference sequence). CDR3 DNA: TGTGCCAGCAGCTTAGGGGGGACTAGCGCGTCAGATACGCAGTATTTT. Protein sequence: CASSLGGTSASDTQYF.

The V gene is TRBV2, the J gene TRBJ2-1, with 7 positions matching TRBD2. Unmatched junction bases numbered 9, after V lost 1 base and J lost 15 bases. The CDR3 totals 13 residues. CDR1 and CDR2 from the germline V gene are SNHLY and FYNNEI. CDR3 sequence: CASSEGSGGMGFF. Here the CDR3 DNA reads TGTGCCAGCAGTGAAGGATCGGGGGGAATGGGGTTCTTC.

The chain recombines TRBV7-2 with TRBJ2-7; maybe TRBD1 (6 bases). Germline loops: CDR1 SGHTA, CDR2 FQGNSA. CDR3 size: 14 residues. Trimming shortened V by 0 bases and J by 5 bases, and 11 bases separated the two germline ends. For the CDR3, the DNA is TGTGCCAGCAGCTTAGCTAGGGGGACCCACGAGCAGTACTTC. Its protein is CASSLARGTHEQYF. The entire variable domain, with the rest obtained from reference TRBV7-2 and TRBJ2-7, is as follows: GAGVSQSPSNKVTEKGKDVELRCDPISGHTALYWYRQSLGQGLEFLIYFQGNSAPDKSGLPSDRFSAERTGGSVSTLTIQRTQQEDSAVYLCASSLARGTHEQYFGPGTRLTVT.

The rearrangement links TRBV30 to TRBJ2-1; TRBD2 might be the D (6 bases). CDR1 is GTSNPN, CDR2 SVGIG, per germline (reference sequence). The CDR3 has 14 residues. Trimming cost V 6 bases and J 4 bases, with 16 bases left between them. Here the CDR3 reads CACPRLAQYNEQFF. The CDR3 coding sequence is TGTGCCTGCCCGAGGCTAGCGCAATACAATGAGCAGTTCTTC.

The J gene is TRBJ2-3, the V gene TRBV5-1, with D unclear. The CDR3 spans 12 residues. Trimming took off 0 bases at V and 4 bases at J, with 3 bases between the two ends. CDR1 and CDR2 (germline): SGHRS, YFSETQ. The CDR3 sequence: CASSLAADTQYF. CDR3 DNA: TGCGCCAGCAGCTTGGCCGCAGATACGCAGTATTTT.

The gene calls are TRBV7-3 and TRBJ2-7; TRBD2 matches 7 bases. Germline lookup yields CDR1 SGHTA and CDR2 FQGTGA. The CDR3 consists of 15 residues. V trimming: 0 bases; J trimming: 4 bases; junction bases outside the gene matches: 6. The CDR3 sequence: CASSLTGGSQYEQYF. CDR3 DNA sequence: TGTGCCAGCAGCTTAACAGGCGGGAGTCAGTACGAGCAGTACTTC.